The 26 T cell receptor beta chains in this list originate from one sample, sequenced in a study of T-cell memory formation after mild COVID-19. TCRdb analysed the 5' RACE reads with MiXCR anew, one entry per CDR3 protein. The table shows roughly 240,000 distinct CDR3 sequences, with 15% occurring only once. The sample comprised PBMCs or a T cell subset sorted from them (not recorded which). These receptors were collected from an adult woman who had mild COVID-19 (a few samples of this study predate the infection). Cell type and time point are not known.

The chain couples TRBV3-1 to TRBJ2-7; no definite D call. Trimming took off 1 base at V and 3 bases at J, with 4 bases between the two ends. The V gene's germline CDR1 is LGHDT and CDR2 YNNKEL (reference sequence). This CDR3 comprises 12 residues. The CDR3 coding sequence is TGTGCCAGCAGCCAAGTAGGCTACGAGCAGTACTTC. Translating gives CASSQVGYEQYF.

This clonotype showed up just a few times. The CDR3: CASRITGSARNEQFF. CDR3 in DNA: TGTGCCAGCAGAATTACAGGGTCGGCCCGAAATGAGCAGTTCTTC. This chain joins TRBV3-1 and TRBJ2-1; D may be TRBD1 (6 bases). Germline assignment: CDR1 LGHDT and CDR2 YNNKEL (reference sequence). Trimming pared 6 bases from V and 7 bases from J, leaving 19 bases between. The CDR3 consists of 15 residues.

The rearrangement links TRBV5-1 to TRBJ2-1; D not certain. Germline V gives CDR1 SGHRS, CDR2 YFSETQ. V was cut by 2 bases and J by 7 bases, with 10 bases left in between. CDR3 size: 13 residues. This CDR3 reads CASSLAPPNEQFF. CDR3 nucleotide sequence: TGCGCCAGCAGCTTAGCCCCCCCGAATGAGCAGTTCTTC. Supplemented by reference TRBV5-1 and TRBJ2-1, the full variable domain reads KAGVTQTPRYLIKTRGQQVTLSCSPISGHRSVSWYQQTPGQGLQFLFEYFSETQRNKGNFPGRFSGRQFSNSRSEMNVSTLELGDSALYLCASSLAPPNEQFFGPGTRLTVL.

The rearrangement links TRBV20-1 to TRBJ2-5, with 10 bases that match TRBD2. The V gene end was trimmed by 1 base and the J gene end by 7 bases; junction bases not matched to a gene: 9. The CDR3 is made up of 15 amino acids. Per germline, CDR1 DFQATT and CDR2 SNEGSKA (reference sequence). The CDR3 DNA is TGCAGTGCTAGAGTAGCCAGCGGGGGGGCGGGGACCCAGTACTTC. Residues: CSARVASGGAGTQYF.

V gene TRBV6-1 combines with J gene TRBJ2-1; the match to TRBD2 covers 8 bases. V lost 3 bases to trimming and J lost 2 bases; unmatched junction nucleotides: 9. Germline CDR1 is MNHNS and CDR2 is SASEGT. The CDR3 contains 17 residues. CDR3 in DNA: TGTGCCAGCAGTGACTGGTCGGGCGGGAGGCCCTACAATGAGCAGTTCTTC. Its protein product is CASSDWSGGRPYNEQFF.

The chain links TRBV5-1 to TRBJ2-2; D possibly corresponds to TRBD2 (6 bases). The V gene lost 1 base and the J gene lost 6 bases, with 16 bases spanning the gap. CDR3 size: 16 residues. The germline V gene encodes CDR1 SGHRS and CDR2 YFSETQ. The CDR3, as DNA: TGCGCCAGCAGCTTGCAGGGACTCCCGCGCGCCGGGGAGCTGTTTTTT. Protein: CASSLQGLPRAGELFF.

The V and J genes are TRBV6-1 and TRBJ2-3; D unclear. The CDR3 runs 12 residues. The V and J ends lost 4 bases and 6 bases respectively, with 8 bases between them. Germline V gene sequence: CDR1 MNHNS, CDR2 SASEGT. Here the CDR3 reads CASSAIGDTQYF. The CDR3 DNA sequence: TGTGCCAGCAGTGCGATAGGGGATACGCAGTATTTT.

As DNA, the CDR3 is TGTGCCAGCAGCCAAAATTCTAACCCGTTCAGGGCGGGGGCTGAAGAGACCCAGTACTTC. Translating it yields CASSQNSNPFRAGAEETQYF. This chain links TRBV14 with TRBJ2-5, with D possibly matching TRBD2 (7 bases). Trimming removed 2 bases from V and 3 bases from J, with 28 bases in between. CDR1 is SGHDN, CDR2 FVKESK, per germline. CDR3 size: 20 residues.

The chain combines TRBV5-6 with TRBJ2-1; 10 bases match TRBD2. This CDR3 contains 15 residues. In germline, CDR1 is SGHDT, CDR2 YYEEEE. Trimming took 2 bases from V and 5 from J; bases not matched to a gene: 4. The CDR3 DNA reads as TGTGCCAGCAGCTTAACTAGCGGGGTGAACAATGAGCAGTTCTTC. Amino acids: CASSLTSGVNNEQFF.

This clonotype was picked up a small number of times. The rearrangement uses TRBV7-2 and TRBJ1-1, with D unresolved. The ends were cut back, 3 bases at V and 3 bases at J, with 20 bases in the middle. The CDR3 has 17 amino acids. Germline CDR1 is SGHTA and CDR2 is FQGNSA. CDR3 protein: CASSLIRVKNRHTEAFF. Here the CDR3 DNA reads TGTGCCAGCAGCTTGATTCGGGTTAAGAACCGACACACTGAAGCTTTCTTT.

The V gene is TRBV9, the J gene TRBJ2-4; 15 bases are a match to TRBD2. V lost 0 bases and J lost 5; bases outside the gene matches: 6. The CDR3 contains 18 residues. CDR1 and CDR2 from the germline V gene are SGDLS and YYNGEE. The CDR3 protein is CASSVGTSGGGLENIQYF. The CDR3 DNA reads as TGTGCCAGCAGCGTAGGGACTAGCGGGGGGGGTCTTGAAAACATTCAGTACTTC.

J is TRBJ1-5 and V is TRBV27; D not certain. CDR1 is MNHEY and CDR2 is SMNVEV in the germline V gene (reference sequence). The CDR3 loop spans 14 amino acids. V lost 7 bases to trimming and J lost 0 bases, with 10 bases between them. CDR3: CASNQFYSNQPQHF. As DNA, the CDR3 is TGTGCCAGCAATCAGTTTTATAGCAATCAGCCCCAGCATTTT.

This clonotype was counted a few times. The chain carries TRBV28 and TRBJ1-5; no clear D gene. In germline, CDR1 is MDHEN, CDR2 SYDVKM. The CDR3 has 17 residues. Trimming pared 4 bases from V and 2 bases from J, leaving 18 bases between. CDR3 sequence: CASSSPAFYLGNQPQHF. The CDR3 region has the DNA TGTGCCAGCAGTTCCCCCGCCTTCTACCTCGGCAATCAGCCCCAGCATTTT.

The genes are TRBV9 and TRBJ2-4; D might be TRBD1 (5 bases). This CDR3 has 15 residues. In germline, CDR1 is SGDLS, CDR2 YYNGEE. The V gene lost 3 bases and the J gene lost 0 bases, with 10 bases spanning the gap. The CDR3 reads CASSAGFLAKNIQYF. CDR3 DNA sequence: TGTGCCAGCAGCGCAGGGTTCCTAGCCAAAAACATTCAGTACTTC.

The rearrangement links TRBV2 to TRBJ1-2, with 8 bases identical to TRBD1. Germline CDR1 reads SNHLY; CDR2 reads FYNNEI. Trimming cost V 7 bases and J 2 bases; bases outside gene matches: 9. The CDR3 extends over 15 amino acids. DNA of the CDR3: TGTGCCAGCACAGGGGGCGGAAGCCTAAACTATGGCTACACCTTC. It is translated as CASTGGGSLNYGYTF.

The chain links TRBV3-1 to TRBJ1-6; no firm D call. CDR3 length: 14 residues. Germline values: CDR1 LGHDT, CDR2 YNNKEL (reference sequence). The germline V and J ends were trimmed by 4 bases and 7 bases, with 11 bases remaining between them. The CDR3: CASSPLPGNSPLHF. The CDR3 DNA sequence: TGTGCCAGCAGCCCCTTGCCTGGGAATTCACCCCTCCACTTT.

This clonotype has just a few counts. This sequence joins TRBV11-3 and TRBJ2-1; TRBD2 agrees at 7 bases. Germline CDR1 and CDR2: SGHNT and YENEEA. With V trimmed by 6 bases and J by 5 bases, 7 bases remained unmatched. There are 14 residues in the CDR3. CDR3 nucleotide sequence: TGTGCCAGCAGATCCGGGACTAACAACAATGAGCAGTTCTTC. Protein product: CASRSGTNNNEQFF.

In DNA form, the CDR3 reads TGTGCCAGCAATAACAGGGTCCGGGGGGGCTACACCTTC. This encodes CASNNRVRGGYTF. This chain joins TRBV12-3 or TRBV12-4 and TRBJ1-2, with a tentative D call TRBD1 (6 bases). Trimming took 7 bases from V and 8 from J, leaving 17 bases between them. The CDR3 spans 13 residues.

This clonotype was seen more than once but under ten times. This chain connects TRBV7-9 to TRBJ2-1; D not resolved. The germline CDR1 and CDR2 sequences are SEHNR and FQNEAQ (reference sequence). V was pared by 3 bases and J by 13 bases, with 10 bases between. The CDR3 has 11 residues. This CDR3 is CASSLVAEQFF. The CDR3 nucleotides read TGTGCCAGCAGCTTGGTAGCCGAACAGTTCTTC.

Ten or more counts support this clonotype. V usage is TRBV7-2 and J usage is TRBJ2-2; tentative D call: TRBD2 (7 bases). The CDR3 is 20 residues long. V dropped 5 bases and J dropped 0 bases, with 25 bases sitting between them. Germline lookup yields CDR1 SGHTA and CDR2 FQGNSA. The CDR3 protein is CASSLTPLRGPFANTGELFF. The CDR3 coding sequence is TGTGCCAGCAGCCTAACCCCCTTGCGGGGGCCGTTCGCGAACACCGGGGAGCTGTTTTTT.

The CDR3 reads CASSYSLADNEQFF. CDR3 sequence (DNA): TGTGCCAGCAGTTACTCCCTAGCGGACAATGAGCAGTTCTTC. The rearrangement uses TRBV6-2 or TRBV6-3 and TRBJ2-1; 7 bases match TRBD2. CDR1 MNHEY and CDR2 SVGEGT come from the germline V gene. Trimming at V came to 0 bases and at J to 5 bases, leaving 1 base not matched to a gene. The CDR3 consists of 14 residues.

This clonotype turned up a few times. This chain links TRBV29-1 with TRBJ2-5; possible D gene TRBD1, 6 bases. CDR3 length: 13 residues. The germline gives CDR1 SQVTM, CDR2 ANQGSEA. The germline V and J ends were trimmed by 1 base and 4 bases, with 10 bases remaining between them. The CDR3 spells CSVEGGRGETQYF. For the CDR3, the DNA is TGCAGCGTTGAAGGTGGCAGGGGAGAGACCCAGTACTTC.

The CDR3 DNA is TGTGCCAGCAGTGACGAGGCGAAGGGGGATGAGCAGTTCTTC. It yields the protein CASSDEAKGDEQFF. The chain recombines TRBV6-1 with TRBJ2-1, with TRBD1 as a possible D gene (6 bases). Germline V gene sequence: CDR1 MNHNS, CDR2 SASEGT. V gave up 3 bases and J gave up 8 bases, with 14 bases separating them. The CDR3 has 14 residues.

This clonotype came up a few times. The chain carries TRBV2 and TRBJ1-5, with TRBD1 identical over 9 bases. This CDR3 is 13 amino acids long. V lost 4 bases and J lost 7; bases outside the gene matches: 2. Germline V gene data show CDR1 as SNHLY and CDR2 as FYNNEI. CDR3 nucleotides: TGTGCCAGCAGTGGGACAGGGGAACAGCCCCAGCATTTT. Protein: CASSGTGEQPQHF.

This sequence joins TRBV24-1 and TRBJ2-5; D perhaps matches TRBD2 (5 bases). The germline V gene encodes CDR1 KGHDR and CDR2 SFDVKD. The V end was cut by 3 bases, the J end by 7 bases, with 5 bases between. The CDR3 spans 11 residues. The CDR3 coding sequence is TGTGCCACCAGTGATAGCGGGACCCAGTACTTC. Amino acids: CATSDSGTQYF.

This clonotype was recorded at least ten times. The genes are TRBV12-3 or TRBV12-4 and TRBJ1-1, with D maybe TRBD1 (5 bases). The CDR3 spans 14 residues. The V end lost 3 bases, the J end lost 1 base, and 9 bases lay between the germline ends. CDR3 sequence reads: CASSFQGKNTEAFF. The CDR3 DNA is TGTGCCAGCAGTTTCCAGGGAAAGAACACTGAAGCTTTCTTT.